The rows below give T cell receptor beta chains drawn from one sample of a study of vaccination and CD4 T cells after COVID-19. These receptors' targets are unknown. TCRdb re-called the PCR reads through MiXCR, storing one row per CDR3 protein. The table shows 9,000 to 13,000 distinct CDR3 sequences, with 22% occurring only once. Sequenced here: CD4+ T cells from blood, cultured in vitro, sampled after SARS-CoV-2 vaccination. The receptors here all came from a human donor who had recovered from COVID-19. CDR3s include the opening cysteine and the closing phenylalanine or tryptophan. A D gene is named only where the DNA matches it firmly. The size field is filled for only some rows; it gives once, few, many or a size class.

>.|TRBJ1-5|TRBD1|TRBV6-2/TRBV6-3
CASSFSARRGRINQPQHF
TGTGCCAGCAGTTTCTCGGCCCGCAGGGGGCGAATCAATCAGCCCCAGCATTTT
>few|TRBJ2-3|.|TRBV20-1
CSATPRGSRGTDTQYF
TGCAGTGCTACCCCCCGAGGTAGCAGGGGCACAGATACGCAGTATTTT
>few|TRBJ2-6|TRBD1|TRBV19
CASSSQGAGANVLTF
TGTGCCAGTAGTTCACAGGGGGCTGGGGCCAACGTCCTGACTTTC
>.|TRBJ2-5|.|TRBV5-1
CASSSSFGYQETQYF
TGCGCCAGCAGCTCCTCATTTGGGTACCAAGAGACCCAGTACTTC
>few|TRBJ2-1|.|TRBV24-1
CATSDAGQPGDEQFF
TGTGCCACCAGTGATGCGGGACAGCCTGGGGATGAGCAGTTCTTC
>.|TRBJ2-2|.|TRBV25-1
CASSEVPGQGNKGTGELFF
TGTGCCAGCAGTGAAGTCCCAGGGCAGGGCAATAAGGGAACCGGGGAGCTGTTTTTT
>.|TRBJ2-7|.|TRBV28
CASSNPPSYEQYF
TGTGCCAGCAGTAATCCCCCCTCCTACGAGCAGTACTTC
>once|TRBJ2-1|TRBD2|TRBV29-1
CSANGLALAGVKGNEQFF
TGCAGCGCCAACGGGCTTGCGCTAGCGGGAGTCAAAGGCAATGAGCAGTTCTTC
>medium-sized|TRBJ1-5|.|TRBV20-1
CSAPLSQGNQPQHF
TGCAGTGCCCCCCTTAGCCAGGGCAATCAGCCCCAGCATTTT
>few|TRBJ2-7|TRBD2|TRBV18
CASSHGRREQYF
TGTGCCAGCTCACACGGGAGGCGCGAGCAGTACTTC
>medium-sized|TRBJ2-5|TRBD2|TRBV6-1
CASSPEKTSGRETQYF
TGTGCCAGCAGCCCCGAAAAGACTAGCGGGAGAGAGACCCAGTACTTC
>.|TRBJ1-1|TRBD1|TRBV20-1
CSAGQGAYTEAFF
TGCAGTGCTGGACAGGGGGCTTATACTGAAGCTTTCTTT
>.|TRBJ2-5|TRBD2|TRBV5-4
CASSPRTSTQETQYF
TGTGCCAGCAGCCCCAGGACTAGTACCCAAGAGACCCAGTACTTC
>.|TRBJ1-1|.|TRBV12-3/TRBV12-4
CASSYGMGWREAFF
TGTGCCAGCAGTTACGGGATGGGCTGGCGAGAAGCTTTCTTT
>few|TRBJ1-1|.|TRBV20-1
CSARDRTLVHGMNTEAFF
TGCAGTGCTAGAGATCGGACCCTCGTTCACGGTATGAACACTGAAGCTTTCTTT
>once|TRBJ1-2|.|TRBV6-1
CASRNHTAVEYGYTF
TGTGCCAGCAGAAACCATACTGCCGTGGAGTATGGCTACACCTTC
>.|TRBJ1-2|TRBD1|TRBV28
CASSSAGGTPGYGYTF
TGTGCCAGCAGTTCCGCAGGGGGCACCCCTGGCTATGGCTACACCTTC
>.|TRBJ2-4|TRBD1|TRBV7-9
CASRPPGQGWNKNIQYF
TGTGCCAGCAGGCCGCCGGGACAGGGTTGGAACAAAAACATTCAGTACTTC
>medium-sized|TRBJ2-6|.|TRBV7-9
CASSSSGANVLTF
TGTGCCAGCAGCTCCTCCGGGGCCAACGTCCTGACTTTC
>few|TRBJ1-4|.|TRBV15
CATSQKRHSLNEKLFF
TGTGCCACCAGCCAAAAGAGGCACAGCCTTAATGAAAAACTGTTTTTT
>few|TRBJ2-7|TRBD2|TRBV20-1
CSAVQTSGPAYEQYF
TGCAGTGCCGTTCAGACTAGCGGGCCCGCCTACGAGCAGTACTTC
>few|TRBJ2-1|.|TRBV10-2
CASMREDLYNEQFF
TGCGCCAGCATGCGGGAAGACCTCTACAATGAGCAGTTCTTC
>.|TRBJ1-5|.|TRBV24-1
CATSDFRAQPQHF
TGTGCCACCAGTGATTTTAGGGCTCAGCCCCAGCATTTT
>medium-sized|TRBJ1-2|.|TRBV7-9
CASSEGLVGGYTF
TGTGCCAGCAGCGAGGGGCTGGTGGGAGGCTACACCTTC
>.|TRBJ2-6|TRBD1|TRBV5-1
CASSLRDRERLAGANVLTF
TGCGCCAGCAGCCTCCGGGACAGGGAAAGGTTGGCTGGGGCCAACGTCCTGACTTTC
>few|TRBJ2-7|.|TRBV19
CASSIGQKFYEQYF
TGTGCCAGTAGTATAGGGCAGAAGTTCTACGAGCAGTACTTC
>medium-sized|TRBJ1-2|.|TRBV7-2
CASSVQPGQEDGYTF
TGTGCCAGCAGCGTGCAACCGGGACAAGAGGATGGCTACACCTTC
>.|TRBJ2-7|.|TRBV6-5
CASSLRGTPYEQYF
TGTGCCAGCAGTTTAAGAGGGACCCCCTACGAGCAGTACTTC
>few|TRBJ2-3|.|TRBV20-1
CSARARGTSTDTQYF
TGCAGTGCTAGAGCACGGGGAACTTCCACAGATACGCAGTATTTT
>few|TRBJ1-5|.|TRBV5-1
CASTPGPLGNQPQHF
TGCGCCAGCACGCCGGGACCTCTTGGCAATCAGCCCCAGCATTTT
>few|TRBJ2-7|TRBD1|TRBV6-2/TRBV6-3
CASCGTGRNEQYF
TGTGCCAGCTGTGGGACAGGGAGGAACGAGCAGTACTTC
>few|TRBJ1-2|.|TRBV19
CASSLIPPYGYTF
TGTGCCAGTAGTTTAATACCACCCTATGGCTACACCTTC
>.|TRBJ1-5|.|TRBV20-1
CSAREPGQGRQHF
TGCAGTGCTAGAGAACCGGGGCAGGGGCGGCAGCATTTT
>few|TRBJ2-2|TRBD1|TRBV6-1
CASSPGQGRTGELFF
TGTGCCAGCAGTCCAGGACAGGGGCGGACCGGGGAGCTGTTTTTT
>few|TRBJ2-5|TRBD1|TRBV6-2/TRBV6-3
CASRQPGGVTETQYF
TGTGCCAGCAGGCAGCCAGGGGGCGTCACAGAGACCCAGTACTTC
>once|TRBJ2-1|.|TRBV7-7
CASSLGYYNEQFF
TGTGCTAGCAGCTTAGGATACTACAATGAGCAGTTCTTC
>medium-sized|TRBJ1-6|.|TRBV15
CATSRDPGRDSPLHF
TGTGCCACCAGCAGAGACCCCGGGCGGGATTCACCCCTCCACTTT
>few|TRBJ2-3|TRBD2|TRBV7-9
CASSLISAGLAGGTDTQYF
TGTGCCAGCAGCCTGATTTCAGCGGGACTAGCGGGGGGCACAGATACGCAGTATTTT
>few|TRBJ2-7|.|TRBV6-5
CASSYSTSLPGYF
TGTGCCAGCAGTTACTCGACCAGCCTCCCCGGGTACTTC